What follows is one TCR beta chain and its context. Sequenced by immunoSEQ multiplex PCR; TCRdb stores in-frame clones only, minus some. The sample holds 1,400,000 or so clones; around 98.5% are singletons and the top ten take around 0.33%. This CDR3 contains 14 residues. Germline lookup yields CDR1 LNHDA and CDR2 SQIVND (reference sequence). Deletions cut 5 bases from V and 0 bases from J, with 11 bases between. This sample stems from a study of shared clonotypes between healthy human individuals. About the research overall: Donor ages ranged 18 to 49 years: a couple of women, a few men. Researchers assigned three CD4 naive, three CD4 memory, two CD8 naive and one CD8 memory plate to each donor.

V and J are TRBV19 and TRBJ2-7; no clear D. The source material was naive CD4+ T cells sorted from blood. Subset in this sample: CD45RA+ positively selected. This clonotype was sampled from a man aged 30 to 45 in good health. In DNA form, the CDR3 reads TGTGCCAGTAGTGTAACCCTAAGCTCCTACGAGCAGTACTTC. Protein: CASSVTLSSYEQYF. Complete variable domain (other parts from reference TRBV19 and TRBJ2-7): DGGITQSPKYLFRKEGQNVTLSCEQNLNHDAMYWYRQDPGQGLRLIYYSQIVNDFQKGDIAEGYSVSREKKESFPLTVTSAQKNPTAFYLCASSVTLSSYEQYFGPGTRLTVT.